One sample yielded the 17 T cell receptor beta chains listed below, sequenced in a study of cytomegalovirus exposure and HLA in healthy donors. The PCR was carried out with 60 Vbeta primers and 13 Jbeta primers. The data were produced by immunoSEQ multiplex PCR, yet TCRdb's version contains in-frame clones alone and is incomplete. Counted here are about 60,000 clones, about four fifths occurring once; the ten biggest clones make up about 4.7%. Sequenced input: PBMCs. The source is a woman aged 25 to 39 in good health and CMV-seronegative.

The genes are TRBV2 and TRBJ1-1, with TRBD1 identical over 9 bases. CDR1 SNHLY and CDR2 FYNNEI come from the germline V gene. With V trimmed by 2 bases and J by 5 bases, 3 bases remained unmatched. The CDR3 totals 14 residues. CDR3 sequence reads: CASSETGGWTEAFF. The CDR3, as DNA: TGTGCCAGCAGTGAAACAGGGGGCTGGACTGAAGCTTTCTTT.

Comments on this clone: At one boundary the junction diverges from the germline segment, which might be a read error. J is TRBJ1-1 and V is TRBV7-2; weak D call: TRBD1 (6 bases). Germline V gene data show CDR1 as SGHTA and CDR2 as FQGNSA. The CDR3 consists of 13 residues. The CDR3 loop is CASSFSYRADAFF. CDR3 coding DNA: TGTGCCAGCAGCTTTTCCTACAGGGCTGACGCTTTCTTT.

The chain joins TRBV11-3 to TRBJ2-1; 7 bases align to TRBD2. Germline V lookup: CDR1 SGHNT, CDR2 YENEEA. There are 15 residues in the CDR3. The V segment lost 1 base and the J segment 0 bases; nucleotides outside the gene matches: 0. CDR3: CASSLGGSSYNEQFF. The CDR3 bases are TGTGCCAGCAGCTTAGGCGGGAGCTCCTACAATGAGCAGTTCTTC. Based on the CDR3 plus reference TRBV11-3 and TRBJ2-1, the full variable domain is EAGVVQSPRYKIIEKKQPVAFWCNPISGHNTLYWYLQNLGQGPELLIRYENEEAVDDSQLPKDRFSAERLKGVDSTLKIQPAELGDSAVYLCASSLGGSSYNEQFFGPGTRLTVL.

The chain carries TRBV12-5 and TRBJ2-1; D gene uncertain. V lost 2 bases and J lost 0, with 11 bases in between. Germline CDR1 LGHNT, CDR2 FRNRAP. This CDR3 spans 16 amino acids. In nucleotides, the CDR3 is TGTGCTAGTGGTTTGCGAGACTCAAGCTCCTACAATGAGCAGTTCTTC. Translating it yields CASGLRDSSSYNEQFF.

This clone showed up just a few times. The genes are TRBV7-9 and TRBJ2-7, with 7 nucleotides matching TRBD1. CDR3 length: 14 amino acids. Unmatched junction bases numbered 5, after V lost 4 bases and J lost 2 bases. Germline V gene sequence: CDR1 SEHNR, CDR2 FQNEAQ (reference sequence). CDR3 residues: CASSSGTAPYEQYF. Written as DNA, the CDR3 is TGTGCCAGCAGCTCCGGGACAGCTCCCTACGAGCAGTACTTC.

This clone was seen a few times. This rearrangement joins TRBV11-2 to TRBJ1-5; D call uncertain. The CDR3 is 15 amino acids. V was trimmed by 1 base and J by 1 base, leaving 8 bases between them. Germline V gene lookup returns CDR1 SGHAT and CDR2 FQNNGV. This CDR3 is CASSLAGLSNQPQHF. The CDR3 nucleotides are TGTGCCAGCAGCTTAGCTGGGCTGAGCAATCAGCCCCAGCATTTT.

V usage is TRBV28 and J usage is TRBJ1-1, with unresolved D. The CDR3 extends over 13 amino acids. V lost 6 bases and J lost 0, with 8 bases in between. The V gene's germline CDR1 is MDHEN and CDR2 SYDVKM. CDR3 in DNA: TGTGCCAGCAGACCGACATTGAACACTGAAGCTTTCTTT. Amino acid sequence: CASRPTLNTEAFF.

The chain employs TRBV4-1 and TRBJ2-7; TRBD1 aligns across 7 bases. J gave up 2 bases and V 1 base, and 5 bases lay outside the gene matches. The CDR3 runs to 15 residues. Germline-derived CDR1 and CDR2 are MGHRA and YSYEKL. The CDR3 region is CASSQVGDSPYEQYF. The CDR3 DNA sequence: TGCGCCAGCAGCCAAGTTGGGGACAGCCCCTACGAGCAGTACTTC.

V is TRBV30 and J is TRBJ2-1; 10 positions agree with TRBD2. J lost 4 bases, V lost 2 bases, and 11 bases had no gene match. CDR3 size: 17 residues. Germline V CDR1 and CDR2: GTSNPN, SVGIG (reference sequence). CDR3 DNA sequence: TGTGCCTGGAGTCCCACACGCACTAGCGGGACTTACAATGAGCAGTTCTTC. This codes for CAWSPTRTSGTYNEQFF.

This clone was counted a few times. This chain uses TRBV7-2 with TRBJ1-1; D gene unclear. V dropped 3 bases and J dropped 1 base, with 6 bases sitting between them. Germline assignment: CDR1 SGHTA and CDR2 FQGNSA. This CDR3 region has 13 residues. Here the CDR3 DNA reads TGTGCCAGCAGCTTCCCGGGGAACACTGAAGCTTTCTTT. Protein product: CASSFPGNTEAFF.

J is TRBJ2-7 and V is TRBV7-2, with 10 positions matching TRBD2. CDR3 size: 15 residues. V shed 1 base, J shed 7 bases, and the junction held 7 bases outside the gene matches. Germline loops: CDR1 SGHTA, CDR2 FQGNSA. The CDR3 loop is CASSLEGLAGDEQYF. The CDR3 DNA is TGTGCCAGCAGCTTAGAGGGGCTAGCGGGAGATGAGCAGTACTTC.

The CDR3 bases are TGTGCCACCAGCAGAGACAGGGGCGGAGAAAAACTGTTTTTT. It specifies CATSRDRGGEKLFF. This rearrangement joins TRBV15 to TRBJ1-4, with TRBD1 as a possible D gene (6 bases). Per germline, CDR1 LNHNV and CDR2 YYDKDF (reference sequence). There are 14 residues in the CDR3. V shed 0 bases and J shed 8 bases, with 10 bases lying between them.

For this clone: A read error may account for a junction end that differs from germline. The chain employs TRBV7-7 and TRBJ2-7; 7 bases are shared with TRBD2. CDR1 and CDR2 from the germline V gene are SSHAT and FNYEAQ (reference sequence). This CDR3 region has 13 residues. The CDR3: CASSPSGSYEQYF. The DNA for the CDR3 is TGTGCTAGCAGCCCTAGCGGTTCCTACGAGCAGTACTTC. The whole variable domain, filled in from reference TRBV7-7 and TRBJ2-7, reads GAGVSQSPRYKVTKRGQDVTLRCDPISSHATLYWYQQALGQGPEFLTYFNYEAQPDKSGLPSDRFSAERPEGSISTLTIQRTEQRDSAMYRCASSPSGSYEQYFGPGTRLTVT.

The CDR3 loop reads CASSRPTGGHEQFF. The CDR3 region has the DNA TGTGCCAGCAGCCGGCCTACAGGGGGCCATGAGCAGTTCTTC. This sequence joins TRBV5-4 and TRBJ2-1, with 9 positions matching TRBD1. The CDR3 has 14 residues. The V gene's germline CDR1 is SGHNT and CDR2 YYREEE (reference sequence). Trimming removed 4 bases from V and 8 bases from J; junction bases left unmatched: 7.

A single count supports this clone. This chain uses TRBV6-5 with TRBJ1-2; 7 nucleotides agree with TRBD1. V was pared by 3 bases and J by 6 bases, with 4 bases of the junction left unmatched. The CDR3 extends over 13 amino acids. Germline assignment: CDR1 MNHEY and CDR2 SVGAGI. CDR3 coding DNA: TGTGCCAGCAGTTATGACAGGGTGAATGGCTACACCTTC. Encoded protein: CASSYDRVNGYTF.

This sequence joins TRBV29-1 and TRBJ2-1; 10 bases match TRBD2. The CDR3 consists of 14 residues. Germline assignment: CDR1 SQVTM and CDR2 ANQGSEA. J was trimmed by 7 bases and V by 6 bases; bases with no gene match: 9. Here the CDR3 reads CSVDSLAGENEQFF. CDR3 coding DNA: TGCAGCGTCGACAGTCTAGCGGGGGAAAATGAGCAGTTCTTC.

The CDR3 bases are TGCGCCAGCTCCCGGGACAGGGTGGATGAGCAGTACTTC. Amino acid sequence: CASSRDRVDEQYF. The genes are TRBV5-1 and TRBJ2-7, with 9 bases matching TRBD1. The CDR3 runs to 13 residues. Trimming cost V 7 bases and J 7 bases; bases outside gene matches: 9. Germline CDR1 reads SGHRS; CDR2 reads YFSETQ.